Described below is a single T cell receptor beta chain sequence and its context. Its antigen remains unknown. Trimming stripped 3 bases from V and 2 bases from J, with 17 bases between. This CDR3 is 16 amino acids long. CDR1 MGHRA and CDR2 YSYEKL come from the germline V gene. This sample was included in a study of shared clonotypes between healthy human individuals. Measured with immunoSEQ multiplex PCR; TCRdb has only the in-frame clones, and not every one. The table lists 1.6 million or so clones, roughly 95% of them singletons. Notes on the study in general: It was the non-shared clonotypes that had lower generation probabilities than clonotypes shared by all four donors. Clonotypes that were shared across four donors made up around 4.6% of naive CD4 clonotypes.

The specimen sequenced was naive CD4+ T cells sorted from blood. The subset denotes: CD45RA+ positively selected. The TCR comes from a man aged 30-40 years in good health. The V and J genes are TRBV4-1 and TRBJ2-7; a weak D match, TRBD2 (6 bases). CDR3 coding DNA: TGCGCCAGCAGCCACGTGGGGGAGGCGAGACCCTACGAGCAGTACTTC. Encoded protein: CASSHVGEARPYEQYF.